This T cell receptor (beta chain) was profiled in a study of identical twins. A few counts support this clonotype. The antigen is not known. After removal of 7 bases from V and 4 bases from J, the junction contained 9 bases not matched to a gene. Germline CDR1 reads SEHNR; CDR2 reads FQNEAQ (reference sequence). This CDR3 contains 14 residues. TCRdb recomputed calls from the 5' RACE reads with MiXCR, one row per CDR3 protein. The sample contains roughly 350,000 distinct CDR3 sequences, roughly 12% of which appear only once. General observations from the study: Models predicted too little out-of-frame TCR alpha sharing in monozygotic twins. Analyses of zero insertions could be partly confounded by invariant MAIT and iNKT cells. Interpretation of the results relied on cross-sectional statistical analysis and not on following the same donors.

The data were also submitted as part of a second study, on yellow fever vaccine responses in identical twins.

This sequence originates from a woman aged 18-35 years in good health. The J gene is TRBJ2-7, the V gene TRBV7-9; 8 nucleotides line up with TRBD2. The sequencing input was CD8+ T cells sorted from blood. The CDR3 here is CASIHSGNPYEQYF. The CDR3 nucleotides read TGTGCCAGCATCCATAGCGGGAATCCGTACGAGCAGTACTTC. Full variable domain (remainder filled in from reference TRBV7-9 and TRBJ2-7): DTGVSQNPRHKITKRGQNVTFRCDPISEHNRLYWYRQTLGQGPEFLTYFQNEAQLEKSRLLSDRFSAERPKGSFSTLEIQRTEQGDSAMYLCASIHSGNPYEQYFGPGTRLTVT.